These T cell receptor beta chains were read from a single sample in a study of blood T cells in healthy people across ages. Each CDR3 protein gets one entry after TCRdb re-called the 5' RACE reads with MiXCR. Altogether roughly 2 million distinct CDR3 sequences are present, about 50% being singletons, with the ten largest covering roughly 2.1%. The specimen sequenced was blood. The receptors derive from a middle-aged woman in good health. The conserved cysteine and the conserved F or W are not part of the CDR3 here. Some rows have no size entry. The others give once, few or many, or a class for an expanded clone.

clone_size,v_call,cdr3_aa
few,TRBV15,ATSRDWGEQY
NA,TRBV4-3,ASSQAIAGVESTDTQY
few,TRBV20-1,SARQRSSYNEQF
NA,TRBV10-3,AIRNALDGVETQY
few,TRBV27,ASRSCSLVGTDTQY
NA,TRBV7-3,ASSASRQGSSYNEQF
NA,TRBV5-1,ASCSTGAQNIQY
few,TRBV27,ASSSHIVTDTQY
few,TRBV10-3,AIGQGEVYDGYT
NA,TRBV9,ASSVVPQADTQY
NA,TRBV28,ASSLDTGLAGGSYNEQF
NA,TRBV5-1,ASSPGQGGGNGYT
few,TRBV4-3,ASSQDGDSVNEQF
NA,TRBV27,ASSTYTGAQY
NA,TRBV19,ASSPGGTGSYNEQY
NA,TRBV29-1,SGVKGNTGELF
NA,TRBV3-1,ASSQEGRTGGNGYT
NA,TRBV5-6,ASSPGHIIGYT
many,TRBV12-3/TRBV12-4,ASSSTSGGADTQY
NA,TRBV7-2,ASSLMPGTANTGELF
NA,TRBV4-1,ASSKTSGGGEAGEQF
NA,TRBV7-2,VSRPLAGGSYEQY
NA,TRBV19,ASSIVASDTQY
NA,TRBV11-1,ASNNLGNNEQF
NA,TRBV6-5,ASGTKNIQY
NA,TRBV28,ASKRRGAGYSYEQY
NA,TRBV12-3/TRBV12-4,ASSFQASRGPGGDEQY
NA,TRBV6-4,ASRRQENTEAF
NA,TRBV7-9,ASSFSYRRDNYGYT
few,TRBV20-1,SATVIAGGSDEQF
NA,TRBV29-1,SSIVGAGSPLH
NA,TRBV24-1,ATSDPPTGTQY
NA,TRBV5-1,ASRTTGTGRSEQF
NA,TRBV2,ASTSGEGGYT
once,TRBV6-2/TRBV6-3,ASSYPIKQGWWTEAF
few,TRBV7-2,ASSSSGASTYNEQY
NA,TRBV29-1,SVAKGVNQPQH
NA,TRBV28,ASSSRGGVTDTQY
NA,TRBV28,ASSLVLSLLGAGANVLT
NA,TRBV28,ATTGGARFNYGYT
NA,TRBV6-2/TRBV6-3,AVGRQAVTDTQY
NA,TRBV7-2,ASSPPGHYGYT
NA,TRBV9,ASNRRQSHQETQY
NA,TRBV2,ASSEPPVISGDVWYEQY
NA,TRBV18,ASSPRGAVSYNEQF
NA,TRBV20-1,SARRRGLLDSYEQY
NA,TRBV6-2/TRBV6-3,ASSGQRRLNEQF
once,TRBV7-9,ARPKQGKGFQETQY
NA,TRBV27,ASGVASDGEQY
NA,TRBV7-2,ASSLALAGSSYNEQF
few,TRBV20-1,SARHRETQY
NA,TRBV29-1,SVEGTRGQY
NA,TRBV4-3,ASSQNRDRNYGYT
NA,TRBV20-1,SATDRGRGETQY
NA,TRBV24-1,ATRNRGYNEQF